One sample yielded the 18 T cell receptor beta chains listed below, sequenced in a study of radiotherapy plus CTLA-4 blockade in lung cancer. Libraries were prepared by immunoSEQ multiplex PCR; TCRdb keeps only in-frame clonotypes and omits some of them. This sample has about 98,000 clones, with roughly 80% found just once. The sequencing here drew on peripheral blood, taken from a patient treated with radiotherapy plus ipilimumab. The receptors come from a human donor with non-small cell lung cancer who had a partial response to radiotherapy plus ipilimumab.

The V call is TRBV27, the J call TRBJ2-7; TRBD2 matches 11 bases. Per germline, CDR1 MNHEY and CDR2 SMNVEV (reference sequence). With V trimmed by 5 bases and J by 1 base, 7 bases remained unmatched. The CDR3 loop spans 16 amino acids. For the CDR3, the DNA is TGTGCCAGCAGTCCCCGACTAGCGGGATTGTCCTACGAGCAGTACTTC. This gives the protein CASSPRLAGLSYEQYF.

This chain connects TRBV25-1 to TRBJ2-3; the D gene is possibly TRBD1 (6 bases). Germline lookup yields CDR1 MGHDK and CDR2 SYGVNS. The length of the CDR3 is 13 residues. Trimming took off 6 bases at V and 8 bases at J, with 15 bases between the two ends. The CDR3 sequence is CASRPQGAPTQYF. In DNA, the CDR3 is TGTGCCAGCAGACCACAGGGAGCCCCTACGCAGTATTTT.

This chain uses TRBV7-3 with TRBJ2-6; D not certain. Trimming removed 6 bases at V and 3 bases at J, with 12 bases between. The CDR3 extends over 15 amino acids. Germline V lookup: CDR1 SGHTA, CDR2 FQGTGA. CDR3 bases: TGTGCCAGCAGTCTCGGAGAACTTGGGGCCAACGTCCTGACTTTC. This translates into CASSLGELGANVLTF.

This clone has a handful of counts. The genes are TRBV6-6 and TRBJ1-5, with D tentatively TRBD1 (6 bases). Per the germline V gene, CDR1 is MNHNY and CDR2 is SVGAGI (reference sequence). Deletions cut 2 bases from V and 9 bases from J, with 14 bases between. The CDR3 is made up of 14 amino acids. As DNA, the CDR3 is TGTGCCAGCAGTTACGGCAGGGGCGCTCCGCCCCAGCATTTT. Encoded protein: CASSYGRGAPPQHF.

The CDR3 sequence: CSARPRDTQYF. CDR3 nucleotides: TGCAGTGCTAGACCCCGAGATACGCAGTATTTT. This chain joins TRBV20-1 and TRBJ2-3, with D uncertain. From germline, CDR1 is DFQATT and CDR2 SNEGSKA (reference sequence). Trimming stripped 2 bases from V and 5 bases from J, with 5 bases between. This CDR3 has 11 residues.

The chain couples TRBV29-1 to TRBJ1-4; no clear D. In germline, CDR1 is SQVTM, CDR2 ANQGSEA. Deletions cut 4 bases from V and 0 bases from J, with 6 bases between. This CDR3 region has 13 residues. The CDR3 nucleotides read TGCAGCGTTGGGGCACCAACTAATGAAAAACTGTTTTTT. Translation gives CSVGAPTNEKLFF.

This chain uses TRBV2 with TRBJ2-5, with 10 bases matching TRBD1. Germline CDR1 is SNHLY and CDR2 is FYNNEI. V lost 4 bases, J lost 7 bases, and 12 bases stayed unmatched. CDR3 length: 16 amino acids. CDR3 sequence: CASSGIRDRGPGTQYF. The CDR3, as DNA: TGTGCCAGCAGTGGAATCCGGGACAGGGGCCCGGGGACCCAGTACTTC. Supplemented by reference TRBV2 and TRBJ2-5, the full variable domain reads EPEVTQTPSHQVTQMGQEVILRCVPISNHLYFYWYRQILGQKVEFLVSFYNNEISEKSEIFDDQFSVERPDGSNFTLKIRSTKLEDSAMYFCASSGIRDRGPGTQYFGPGTRLLVL.

The chain joins TRBV13 to TRBJ2-7, with 8 bases matching TRBD1. Germline assignment: CDR1 PRHDT and CDR2 FYEKMQ (reference sequence). This CDR3 has 14 residues. With 4 bases clipped from V and 2 bases from J, the junction kept 4 bases outside the gene matches. The CDR3 spells CASSSDRVAYEQYF. CDR3 coding DNA: TGTGCCAGCAGCTCGGACAGGGTAGCCTACGAGCAGTACTTC.

The J gene is TRBJ2-7, the V gene TRBV9, with D unclear. V lost 0 bases to trimming and J lost 5 bases, with 12 bases between them. This CDR3 spans 14 amino acids. The V gene's germline CDR1 is SGDLS and CDR2 YYNGEE. As DNA, the CDR3 is TGTGCCAGCAGCGTAGCCCCTACGGGTGACGAGCAGTACTTC. Protein: CASSVAPTGDEQYF.

The table lists this clone with a few counts. The V gene is TRBV7-9, the J gene TRBJ2-1, with D uncertain. Germline V gene data show CDR1 as SEHNR and CDR2 as FQNEAQ (reference sequence). CDR3 length: 13 residues. Trimming took off 5 bases at V and 6 bases at J, with 11 bases between the two ends. DNA of the CDR3: TGTGCCAGCAGCCTCTCCGAGGTCAATGAGCAGTTCTTC. It specifies CASSLSEVNEQFF.

By share of the sample, this clone is medium-sized. The chain is built from TRBV28 and TRBJ1-2, with 10 bases identical to TRBD1. V shed 5 bases, J shed 6 bases, and the junction held 6 bases outside the gene matches. The CDR3 consists of 14 residues. Germline lookup yields CDR1 MDHEN and CDR2 SYDVKM. The chain's CDR3 is CASSPPGTGDGYTF. The CDR3 DNA sequence: TGTGCCAGCAGTCCTCCCGGGACAGGGGATGGCTACACCTTC.

The chain uses TRBV7-9 and TRBJ1-2; a possible D gene is TRBD1 (5 bases). The V gene lost 2 bases and the J gene lost 7 bases, with 14 bases spanning the gap. Germline assignment: CDR1 SEHNR and CDR2 FQNEAQ (reference sequence). The CDR3 sequence is 14 residues long. The CDR3 region has the DNA TGTGCCAGCAGCTTAATGATGGGGGAGGGTGGCTACACCTTC. This translates into CASSLMMGEGGYTF.

The genes are TRBV6-1 and TRBJ2-7; 8 bases align to TRBD1. The CDR3 runs 15 residues. J lost 4 bases, V lost 8 bases, and 13 bases had no gene match. Per germline, CDR1 MNHNS and CDR2 SASEGT. The DNA for the CDR3 is TGTGCCAGCCGTCCCCGGACAGGGTTCCAGTACGAGCAGTACTTC. Translation gives CASRPRTGFQYEQYF.

The chain has TRBV10-1 and TRBJ2-1, with TRBD1 matching 7 bases. This CDR3 contains 13 residues. The V and J ends lost 4 bases and 7 bases, in that order; junction bases with no gene match: 4. Per the germline V gene, CDR1 is WNHNN and CDR2 is SYGVQD (reference sequence). CDR3 DNA sequence: TGCGCCAGCAGTGTATTACAGGGGAATGAGCAGTTCTTC. It encodes CASSVLQGNEQFF.

In its sample, this clone was seen a few times. The genes are TRBV5-1 and TRBJ2-2; unclear D gene. The CDR3 loop spans 13 amino acids. Trimming left V 0 bases short and J 7 bases short, with 7 bases between. Germline V gene data show CDR1 as SGHRS and CDR2 as YFSETQ. The CDR3 region is CASSLGVNGELFF. The CDR3 bases are TGCGCCAGCAGCTTGGGTGTTAACGGGGAGCTGTTTTTT.

V usage is TRBV19 and J usage is TRBJ2-1; 12 positions agree with TRBD1. Per germline, CDR1 LNHDA and CDR2 SQIVND (reference sequence). The trim removed 5 bases at V and 9 bases at J, leaving 8 bases unmatched. This CDR3 region has 15 residues. CDR3 protein: CASSPGQGANAEQFF. CDR3 DNA sequence: TGTGCCAGTAGTCCGGGACAGGGGGCGAATGCTGAGCAGTTCTTC. The complete variable domain, with remaining parts taken from reference TRBV19 and TRBJ2-1, reads DGGITQSPKYLFRKEGQNVTLSCEQNLNHDAMYWYRQDPGQGLRLIYYSQIVNDFQKGDIAEGYSVSREKKESFPLTVTSAQKNPTAFYLCASSPGQGANAEQFFGPGTRLTVL.

This clone was picked up one time. The V and J genes are TRBV10-3 and TRBJ2-7; TRBD1 agrees at 7 bases. V shed 10 bases and J 2 bases; nucleotides not matched to a gene: 11. Germline lookup yields CDR1 ENHRY and CDR2 SYGVKD. This CDR3 has 14 amino acids. The CDR3 DNA sequence: TGTGCCACCACGTCCCGACAGGGACCCTACGAGCAGTACTTC. Protein: CATTSRQGPYEQYF.

V gene TRBV27 combines with J gene TRBJ2-7, with TRBD1 identical over 10 bases. CDR1 MNHEY and CDR2 SMNVEV come from the germline V gene (reference sequence). The CDR3 extends over 17 amino acids. The ends lost 3 bases at V and 2 bases at J; junction bases unmatched: 10. Here the CDR3 DNA reads TGTGCCAGCAGTTTCAATCCTCCGGGACAGGGGCCCTACGAGCAGTACTTC. Translating gives CASSFNPPGQGPYEQYF.